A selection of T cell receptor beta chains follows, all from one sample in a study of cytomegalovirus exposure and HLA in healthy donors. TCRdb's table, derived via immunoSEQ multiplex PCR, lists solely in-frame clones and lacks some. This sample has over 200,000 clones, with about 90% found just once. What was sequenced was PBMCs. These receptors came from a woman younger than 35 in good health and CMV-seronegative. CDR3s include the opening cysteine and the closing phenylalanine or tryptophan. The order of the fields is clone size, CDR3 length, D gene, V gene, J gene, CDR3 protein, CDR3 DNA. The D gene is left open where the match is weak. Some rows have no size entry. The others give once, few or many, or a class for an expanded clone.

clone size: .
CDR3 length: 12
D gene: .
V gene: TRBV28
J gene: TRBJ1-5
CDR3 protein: CASSLDGAPQHF
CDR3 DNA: TGTGCCAGCAGTTTAGATGGGGCGCCCCAGCATTTT

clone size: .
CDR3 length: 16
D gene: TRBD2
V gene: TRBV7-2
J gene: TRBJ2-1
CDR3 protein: CASSLASLAGINEQFF
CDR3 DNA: TGTGCCAGCAGCTTAGCGAGTCTAGCGGGCATCAATGAGCAGTTCTTC

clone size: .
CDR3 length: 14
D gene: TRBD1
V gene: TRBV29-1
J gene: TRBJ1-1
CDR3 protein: CSVLGGQSNTEAFF
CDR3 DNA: TGCAGCGTCCTTGGGGGACAGAGTAACACTGAAGCTTTCTTT

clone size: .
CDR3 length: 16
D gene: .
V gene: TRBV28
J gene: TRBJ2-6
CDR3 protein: CASSSLQGSGANVLTF
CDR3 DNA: TGTGCCAGCAGTTCTCTACAGGGTTCCGGGGCCAACGTCCTGACTTTC

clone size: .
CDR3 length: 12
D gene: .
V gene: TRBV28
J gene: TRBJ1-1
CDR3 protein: CASSLQNTEAFF
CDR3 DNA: TGTGCCAGCAGTTTACAGAACACTGAAGCTTTCTTT

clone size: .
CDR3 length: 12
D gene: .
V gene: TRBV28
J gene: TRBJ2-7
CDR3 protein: CASSLTGYEQYF
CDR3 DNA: TGTGCCAGCAGCCTTACAGGCTACGAGCAGTACTTC

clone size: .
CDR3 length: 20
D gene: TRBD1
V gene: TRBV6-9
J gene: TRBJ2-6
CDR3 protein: CASSYQPRDRGKDGANVLTF
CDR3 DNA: TGTGCCAGCAGTTACCAACCCCGGGACAGGGGTAAGGATGGGGCCAACGTCCTGACTTTC

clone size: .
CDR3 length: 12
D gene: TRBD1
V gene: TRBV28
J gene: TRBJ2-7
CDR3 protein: CAAGTGAYEQYF
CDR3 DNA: TGTGCCGCCGGGACAGGGGCCTACGAGCAGTACTTC

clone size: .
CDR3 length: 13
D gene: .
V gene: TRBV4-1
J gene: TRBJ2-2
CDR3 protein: CASSQDRAGELFF
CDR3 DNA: TGCGCCAGCAGCCAAGATCGGGCCGGGGAGCTGTTTTTT

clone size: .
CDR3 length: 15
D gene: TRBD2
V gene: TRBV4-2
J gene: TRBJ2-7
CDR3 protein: CASSQVGLAGSEQYF
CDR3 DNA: TGTGCCAGCAGCCAAGTAGGCCTAGCGGGAAGCGAGCAGTACTTC

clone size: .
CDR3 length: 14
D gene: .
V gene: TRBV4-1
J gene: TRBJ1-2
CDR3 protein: CASSVPKGARGYTF
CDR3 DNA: TGCGCCAGCAGCGTCCCGAAAGGGGCGCGTGGCTACACCTTC

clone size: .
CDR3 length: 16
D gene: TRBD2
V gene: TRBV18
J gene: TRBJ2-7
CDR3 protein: CASSRPGLAGTYEQYF
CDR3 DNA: TGTGCCAGCTCGCGCCCGGGACTAGCGGGAACTTACGAGCAGTACTTC

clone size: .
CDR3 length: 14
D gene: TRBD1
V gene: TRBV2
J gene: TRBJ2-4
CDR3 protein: CASTTETGENIQYF
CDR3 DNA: TGTGCCAGCACTACGGAGACAGGGGAAAACATTCAGTACTTC

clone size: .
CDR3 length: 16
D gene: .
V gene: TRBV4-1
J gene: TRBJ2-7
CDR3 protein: CASSQESRERWYEQYF
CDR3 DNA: TGCGCCAGCAGCCAAGAGAGCCGGGAGAGGTGGTACGAGCAGTACTTC

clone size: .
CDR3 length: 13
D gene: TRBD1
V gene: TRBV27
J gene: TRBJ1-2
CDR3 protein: CARLTGALYGYTF
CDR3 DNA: TGTGCCAGACTAACAGGGGCCCTCTATGGCTACACCTTC

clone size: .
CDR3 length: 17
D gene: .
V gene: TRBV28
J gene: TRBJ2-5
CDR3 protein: CASSLATRGTVLETQYF
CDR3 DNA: TGTGCCAGCAGTTTAGCTACCAGGGGGACTGTCTTGGAGACCCAGTACTTC

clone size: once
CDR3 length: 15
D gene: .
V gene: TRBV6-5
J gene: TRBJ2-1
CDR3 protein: CASSYLSQVDNEQFF
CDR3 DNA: TGTGCCAGCAGTTACCTCTCACAGGTAGACAATGAGCAGTTCTTC

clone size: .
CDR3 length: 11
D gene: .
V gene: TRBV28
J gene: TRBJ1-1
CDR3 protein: CASSSGTLAFF
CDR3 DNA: TGTGCCAGCAGCTCCGGGACATTGGCTTTCTTT

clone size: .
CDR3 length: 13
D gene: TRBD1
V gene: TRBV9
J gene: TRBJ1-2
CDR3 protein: CASGDRLTYGYTF
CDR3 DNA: TGTGCCAGCGGGGACAGGCTAACCTATGGCTACACCTTC

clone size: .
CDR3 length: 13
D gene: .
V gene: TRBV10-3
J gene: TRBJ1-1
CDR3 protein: CAIRGGLNTEAFF
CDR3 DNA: TGTGCCATCAGGGGGGGACTAAACACTGAAGCTTTCTTT

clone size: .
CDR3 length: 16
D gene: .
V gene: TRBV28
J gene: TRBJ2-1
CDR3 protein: CASSLLPGTTYNEQFF
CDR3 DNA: TGTGCCAGCAGTTTATTGCCCGGGACAACTTACAATGAGCAGTTCTTC

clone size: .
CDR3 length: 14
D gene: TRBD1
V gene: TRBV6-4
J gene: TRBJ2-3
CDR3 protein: CASSGTGDSDTQYF
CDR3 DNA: TGTGCCAGCAGCGGGACAGGGGACTCAGATACGCAGTATTTT

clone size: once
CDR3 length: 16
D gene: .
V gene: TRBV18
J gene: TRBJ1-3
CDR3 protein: CASSRNDRRSGNTIYF
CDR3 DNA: TGTGCCAGCTCACGTAATGACAGACGCTCTGGAAACACCATATATTTT

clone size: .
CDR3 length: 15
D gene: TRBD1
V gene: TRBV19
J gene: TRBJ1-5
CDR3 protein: CASSTSDRGKTPQHF
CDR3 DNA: TGTGCCAGTAGTACTTCTGACAGGGGTAAAACGCCCCAGCATTTT

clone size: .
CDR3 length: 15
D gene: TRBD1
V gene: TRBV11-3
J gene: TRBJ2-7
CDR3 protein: CASSSRWDSSYEQYF
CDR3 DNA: TGTGCCAGCAGCTCAAGATGGGACAGTTCATACGAGCAGTACTTC

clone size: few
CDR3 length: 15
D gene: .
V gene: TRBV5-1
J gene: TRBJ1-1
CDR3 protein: CASSPGGTVLAEAFF
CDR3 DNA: TGCGCCAGCAGCCCCGGTGGAACAGTTTTGGCTGAAGCTTTCTTT

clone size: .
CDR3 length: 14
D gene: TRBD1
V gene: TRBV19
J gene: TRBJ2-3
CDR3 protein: CASSTDRGTDTQYF
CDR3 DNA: TGTGCCAGTAGTACGGACAGGGGGACAGATACGCAGTATTTT

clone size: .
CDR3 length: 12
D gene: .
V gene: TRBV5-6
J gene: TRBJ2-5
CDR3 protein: CASSLLQETQYF
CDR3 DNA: TGTGCCAGCAGCCTCCTACAAGAGACCCAGTACTTC

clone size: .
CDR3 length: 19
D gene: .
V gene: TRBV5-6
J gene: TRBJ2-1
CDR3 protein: CASSFTVRGLQGFYNEQFF
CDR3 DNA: TGTGCCAGCAGCTTTACGGTGCGGGGGCTACAAGGGTTCTACAATGAGCAGTTCTTC

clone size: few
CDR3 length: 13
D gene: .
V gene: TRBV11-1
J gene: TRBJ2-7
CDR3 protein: CASSSFGTREQYF
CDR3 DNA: TGTGCCAGCAGCTCTTTTGGCACACGCGAGCAGTACTTC

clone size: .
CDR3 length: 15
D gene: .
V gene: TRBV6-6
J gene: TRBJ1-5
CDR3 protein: CASSLSLGGKQPQHF
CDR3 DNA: TGTGCCAGCAGTTTGTCGCTCGGCGGGAAGCAGCCCCAGCATTTT

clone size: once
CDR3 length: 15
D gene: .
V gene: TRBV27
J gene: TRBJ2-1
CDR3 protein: CASSQGLALGNEQFF
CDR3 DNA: TGTGCCAGCAGTCAGGGCCTCGCGCTGGGCAATGAGCAGTTCTTC

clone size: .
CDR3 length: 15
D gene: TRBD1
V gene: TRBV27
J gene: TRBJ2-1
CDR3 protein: CASRDGQVDYNEQFF
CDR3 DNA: TGTGCCAGCAGGGATGGACAGGTGGACTACAATGAGCAGTTCTTC

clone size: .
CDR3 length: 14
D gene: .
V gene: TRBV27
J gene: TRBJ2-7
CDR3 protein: CASSFARSSYEQYF
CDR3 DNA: TGTGCCAGCAGTTTCGCCCGGAGCTCCTACGAGCAGTACTTC

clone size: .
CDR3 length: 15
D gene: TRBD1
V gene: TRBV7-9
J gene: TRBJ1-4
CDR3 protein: CASSLEGATNEKLFF
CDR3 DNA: TGTGCCAGCAGCTTAGAGGGGGCCACTAATGAAAAACTGTTTTTT

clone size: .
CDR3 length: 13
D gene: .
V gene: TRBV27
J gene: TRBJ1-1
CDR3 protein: CASMEELNTEAFF
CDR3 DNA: TGTGCCAGCATGGAGGAGCTGAACACTGAAGCTTTCTTT

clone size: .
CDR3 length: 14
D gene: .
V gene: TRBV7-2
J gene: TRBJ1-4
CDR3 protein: CASSLRGAKEKLFF
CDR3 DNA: TGTGCCAGCAGCCTCCGGGGGGCGAAAGAAAAACTGTTTTTT

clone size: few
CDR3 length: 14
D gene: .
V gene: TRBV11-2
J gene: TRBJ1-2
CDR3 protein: CASSLETQDYGYTF
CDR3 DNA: TGTGCCAGCAGCTTAGAGACCCAGGACTATGGCTACACCTTC

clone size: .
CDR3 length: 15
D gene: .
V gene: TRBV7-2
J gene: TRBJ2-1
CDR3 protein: CASSLLGLDYNEQFF
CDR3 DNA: TGTGCCAGCAGCTTATTAGGACTGGACTACAATGAGCAGTTCTTC

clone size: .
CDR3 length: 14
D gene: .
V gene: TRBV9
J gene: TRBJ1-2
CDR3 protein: CASSGSRDLSGYTF
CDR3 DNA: TGTGCCAGCAGCGGTTCGCGGGACCTCTCTGGCTACACCTTC

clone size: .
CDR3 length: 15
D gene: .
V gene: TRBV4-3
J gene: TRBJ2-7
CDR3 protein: CASSQEPVSSYEQYF
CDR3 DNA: TGCGCCAGCAGCCAAGAGCCGGTGAGCTCCTACGAGCAGTACTTC

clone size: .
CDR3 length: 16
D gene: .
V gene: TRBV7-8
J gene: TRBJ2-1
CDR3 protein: CASSLVLTDIYNEQFF
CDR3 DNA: TGTGCCAGCAGCTTAGTGCTGACGGACATCTACAATGAGCAGTTCTTC

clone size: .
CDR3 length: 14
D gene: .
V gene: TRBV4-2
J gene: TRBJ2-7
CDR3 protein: CASSPLEYRDEQYF
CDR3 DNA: TGTGCCAGCAGCCCACTCGAGTATCGGGACGAGCAGTACTTC

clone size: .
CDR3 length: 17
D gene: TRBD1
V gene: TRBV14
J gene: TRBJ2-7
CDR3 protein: CASSTLPQGAVSYEQYF
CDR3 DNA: TGTGCCAGCAGCACCCTCCCCCAGGGGGCGGTTAGCTACGAGCAGTACTTC